These T cell receptor beta chains were read from a single sample in a study of CD8 T cells in ankylosing spondylitis. Via MiXCR, TCRdb re-called the 5' RACE reads, giving one row per CDR3 protein. The data show about 160,000 distinct CDR3 sequences, with just over 9.5% seen just once and more than 12% held by the top ten. Sequencing was carried out using blood, either unsorted or a sorted T cell fraction (not recorded which). All receptors derive from a female donor with ankylosing spondylitis or in good health (not recorded which). Each CDR3 is given with its conserved first and last residue. D genes are given only for firm matches. The size entry is marked missing in some rows and otherwise reads once, few, many or a size class.

clone_size: .; v_call: TRBV11-2; d_call: .; j_call: TRBJ2-1; cdr3_nt: TGTGCCAGCAGAGAGGTCGTAGGACTTAGCGACAATGAGCAGTTCTTC; cdr3_aa: CASREVVGLSDNEQFF
clone_size: many; v_call: TRBV29-1; d_call: .; j_call: TRBJ2-1; cdr3_nt: TGCAGCGTTGAGAGAGCGGAGGACAATGAGCAGTTCTTC; cdr3_aa: CSVERAEDNEQFF
clone_size: few; v_call: TRBV6-2/TRBV6-3; d_call: .; j_call: TRBJ1-1; cdr3_nt: TGTGCCAGCAGTTACTCTACGGACAGTTCGGGCACTGAAGCTTTCTTT; cdr3_aa: CASSYSTDSSGTEAFF
clone_size: many; v_call: TRBV7-9; d_call: .; j_call: TRBJ1-1; cdr3_nt: TGTGCCAGCAGCTTAGTTATTGGGGCCGCTGAAGCTTTCTTT; cdr3_aa: CASSLVIGAAEAFF
clone_size: .; v_call: TRBV9; d_call: TRBD1; j_call: TRBJ2-3; cdr3_nt: TGTGTCAGCAGTGGACAGGGCCGCGGGGATACGCAGTATTTT; cdr3_aa: CVSSGQGRGDTQYF
clone_size: many; v_call: TRBV12-3/TRBV12-4; d_call: .; j_call: TRBJ1-2; cdr3_nt: TGTGCCAGCAGTTTCATACCAGAAGGGGAGGATGGCTACACCTTC; cdr3_aa: CASSFIPEGEDGYTF
clone_size: few; v_call: TRBV10-3; d_call: TRBD2; j_call: TRBJ2-7; cdr3_nt: TGTGCCATCTCTGCGGGGGGGGGCTACGAGCAGTACTTC; cdr3_aa: CAISAGGGYEQYF
clone_size: many; v_call: TRBV7-6; d_call: .; j_call: TRBJ2-3; cdr3_nt: TGTGCCAGCAGCTTAGTCGGCGCTAGCGAGTACCCAAGCACAGATACGCAGTATTTT; cdr3_aa: CASSLVGASEYPSTDTQYF
clone_size: few; v_call: TRBV7-9; d_call: .; j_call: TRBJ1-1; cdr3_nt: TGTGCCAGCACCGGCACAATCGGGGACACTGAAGCTTTCTTT; cdr3_aa: CASTGTIGDTEAFF
clone_size: few; v_call: TRBV6-5; d_call: .; j_call: TRBJ1-5; cdr3_nt: TGTGCCAGCAGTTACGCCCAGGGCAATCAGCCCCAGCATTTT; cdr3_aa: CASSYAQGNQPQHF